The 3 T cell receptor beta chains presented below share a single source sample, sequenced in a study of OX40 agonist ivuxolimab in advanced cancers. The assay was immunoSEQ multiplex PCR, and TCRdb's table has in-frame clones only and misses some. Here the sample spans fewer than 15,000 clones, roughly nine tenths being singletons. The sequencing used CD4+ or CD8+ T cells sorted from blood, collected in a trial of the OX40 agonist ivuxolimab. The receptors here all came from an adult with an advanced solid tumor such as melanoma, head and neck, liver or kidney cancer.

This chain connects TRBV7-2 to TRBJ2-7; no clear D. V was shortened by 1 base and J by 1 base, with 2 bases between the two germline ends. Germline V gene lookup returns CDR1 SGHTA and CDR2 FQGNSA. The CDR3 is 12 residues long. In nucleotides, the CDR3 is TGTGCCAGCAGCTTAGGATCCTACGAGCAGTACTTC. The encoded protein is CASSLGSYEQYF.

This chain joins TRBV7-9 and TRBJ2-7; 11 bases align to TRBD1. V shed 5 bases and J 3 bases; nucleotides not matched to a gene: 6. The CDR3 length is 15 residues. Germline V lookup: CDR1 SEHNR, CDR2 FQNEAQ (reference sequence). The CDR3 loop reads CASSRGTGGRYEQYF. DNA for the CDR3: TGTGCCAGCAGCAGAGGGACAGGGGGGCGCTACGAGCAGTACTTC.

This chain joins TRBV6-5 and TRBJ2-3; D gene uncertain. Germline values: CDR1 MNHEY, CDR2 SVGAGI. The CDR3 length is 13 residues. The V and J ends lost 2 bases and 3 bases respectively, with 6 bases between them. The CDR3 loop reads CASSYAITDTQYF. The CDR3, as DNA: TGTGCCAGCAGTTACGCGATTACAGATACGCAGTATTTT.